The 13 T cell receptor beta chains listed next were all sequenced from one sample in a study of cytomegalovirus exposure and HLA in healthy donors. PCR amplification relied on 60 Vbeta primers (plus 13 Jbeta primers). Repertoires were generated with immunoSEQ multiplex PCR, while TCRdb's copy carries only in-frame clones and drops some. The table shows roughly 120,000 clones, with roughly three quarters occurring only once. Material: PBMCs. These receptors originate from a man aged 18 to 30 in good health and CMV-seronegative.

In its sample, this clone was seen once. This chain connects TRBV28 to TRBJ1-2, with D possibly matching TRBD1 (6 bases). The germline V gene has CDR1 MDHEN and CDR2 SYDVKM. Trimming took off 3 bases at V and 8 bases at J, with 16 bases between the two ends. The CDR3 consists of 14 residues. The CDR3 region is CASSFPGEVRGYTF. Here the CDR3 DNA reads TGTGCCAGCAGTTTCCCAGGGGAAGTTCGCGGCTACACCTTC.

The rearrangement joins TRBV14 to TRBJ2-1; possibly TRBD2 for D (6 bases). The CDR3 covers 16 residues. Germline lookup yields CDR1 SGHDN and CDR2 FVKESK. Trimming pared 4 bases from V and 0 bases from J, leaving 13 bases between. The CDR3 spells CASSPPLANSYNEQFF. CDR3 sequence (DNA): TGTGCCAGCAGCCCGCCCCTAGCGAACTCCTACAATGAGCAGTTCTTC.

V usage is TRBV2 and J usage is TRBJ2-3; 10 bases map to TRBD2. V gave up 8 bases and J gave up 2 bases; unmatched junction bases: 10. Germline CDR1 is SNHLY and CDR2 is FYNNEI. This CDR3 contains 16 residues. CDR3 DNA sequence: TGTGCCAGCGGCGATAGCGGGAGGCCCCTCACAGATACGCAGTATTTT. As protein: CASGDSGRPLTDTQYF.

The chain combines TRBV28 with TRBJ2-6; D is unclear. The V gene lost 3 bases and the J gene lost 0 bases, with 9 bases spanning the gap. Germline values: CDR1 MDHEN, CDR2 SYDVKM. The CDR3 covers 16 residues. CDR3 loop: CASSFPRGSGANVLTF. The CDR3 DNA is TGTGCCAGCAGTTTCCCCAGAGGCTCTGGGGCCAACGTCCTGACTTTC.

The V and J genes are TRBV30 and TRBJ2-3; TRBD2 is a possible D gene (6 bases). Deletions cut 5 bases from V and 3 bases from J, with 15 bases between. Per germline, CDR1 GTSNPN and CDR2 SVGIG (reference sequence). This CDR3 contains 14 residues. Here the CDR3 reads CAWEGGIGTDTQYF. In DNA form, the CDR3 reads TGTGCCTGGGAGGGCGGGATAGGTACAGATACGCAGTATTTT.

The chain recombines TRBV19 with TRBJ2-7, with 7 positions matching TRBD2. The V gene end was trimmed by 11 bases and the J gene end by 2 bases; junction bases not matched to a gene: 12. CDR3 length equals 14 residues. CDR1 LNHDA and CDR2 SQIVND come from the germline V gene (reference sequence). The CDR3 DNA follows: TGTGCCCTCTCCTCGCGGGAGATAACCTACGAGCAGTACTTC. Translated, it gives CALSSREITYEQYF.

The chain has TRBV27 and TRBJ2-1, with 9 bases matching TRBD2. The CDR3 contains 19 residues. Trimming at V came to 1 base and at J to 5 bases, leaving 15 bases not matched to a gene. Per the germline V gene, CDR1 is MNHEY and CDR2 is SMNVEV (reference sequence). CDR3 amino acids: CASSLLKAGGQGGHNEQFF. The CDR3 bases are TGTGCCAGCAGTTTATTGAAGGCGGGAGGGCAGGGGGGACACAATGAGCAGTTCTTC.

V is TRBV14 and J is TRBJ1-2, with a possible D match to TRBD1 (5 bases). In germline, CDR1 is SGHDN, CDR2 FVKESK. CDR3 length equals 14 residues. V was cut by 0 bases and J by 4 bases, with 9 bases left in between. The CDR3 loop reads CASSQDLDSYGYTF. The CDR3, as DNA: TGTGCCAGCAGCCAAGACTTAGACAGCTATGGCTACACCTTC.

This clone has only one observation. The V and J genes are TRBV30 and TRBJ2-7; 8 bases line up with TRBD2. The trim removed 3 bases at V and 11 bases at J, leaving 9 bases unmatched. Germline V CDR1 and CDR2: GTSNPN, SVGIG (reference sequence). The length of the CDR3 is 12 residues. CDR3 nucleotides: TGTGCCTGGAGCGTTTCAGCGGGAGTTGAGTACTTC. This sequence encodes CAWSVSAGVEYF.

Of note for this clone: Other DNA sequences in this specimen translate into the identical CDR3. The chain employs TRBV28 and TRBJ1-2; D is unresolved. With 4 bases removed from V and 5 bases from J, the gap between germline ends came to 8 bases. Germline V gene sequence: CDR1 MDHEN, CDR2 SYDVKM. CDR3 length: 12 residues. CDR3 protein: CASSSLFYGYTF. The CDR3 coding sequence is TGTGCCAGCAGTTCCCTTTTTTATGGCTACACCTTC.

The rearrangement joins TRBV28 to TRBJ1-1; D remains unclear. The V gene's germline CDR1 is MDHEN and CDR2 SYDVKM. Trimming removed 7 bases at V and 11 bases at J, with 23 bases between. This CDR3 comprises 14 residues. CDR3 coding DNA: TGTGCCAGCACTTCGGGGTCCCAGACTAGTCTGGCTTTCTTT. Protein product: CASTSGSQTSLAFF.

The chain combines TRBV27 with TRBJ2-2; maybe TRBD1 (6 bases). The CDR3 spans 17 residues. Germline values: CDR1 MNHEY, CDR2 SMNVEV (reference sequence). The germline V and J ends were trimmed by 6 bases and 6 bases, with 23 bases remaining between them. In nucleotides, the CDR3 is TGTGCCAGCAGGACCCTGGCTCAGGGGAAGTCGGCCGGGGAGCTGTTTTTT. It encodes CASRTLAQGKSAGELFF.

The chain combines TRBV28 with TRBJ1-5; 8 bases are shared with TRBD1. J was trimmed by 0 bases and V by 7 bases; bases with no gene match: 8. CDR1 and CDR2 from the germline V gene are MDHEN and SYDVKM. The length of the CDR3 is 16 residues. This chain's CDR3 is CASTRTGPASNQPQHF. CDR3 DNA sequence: TGTGCCAGCACCAGGACAGGGCCGGCTAGCAATCAGCCCCAGCATTTT.